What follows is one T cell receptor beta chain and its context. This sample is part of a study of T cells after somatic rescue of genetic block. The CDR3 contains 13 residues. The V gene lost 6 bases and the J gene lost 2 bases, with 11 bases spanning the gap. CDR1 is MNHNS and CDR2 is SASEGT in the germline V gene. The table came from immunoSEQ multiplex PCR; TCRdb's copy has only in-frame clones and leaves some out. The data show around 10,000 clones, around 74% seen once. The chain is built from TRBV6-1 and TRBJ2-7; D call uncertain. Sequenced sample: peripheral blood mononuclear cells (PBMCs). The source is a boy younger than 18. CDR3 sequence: CASSRSDPYEQYF. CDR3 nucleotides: TGTGCCAGCAGCAGATCAGATCCCTACGAGCAGTACTTC.